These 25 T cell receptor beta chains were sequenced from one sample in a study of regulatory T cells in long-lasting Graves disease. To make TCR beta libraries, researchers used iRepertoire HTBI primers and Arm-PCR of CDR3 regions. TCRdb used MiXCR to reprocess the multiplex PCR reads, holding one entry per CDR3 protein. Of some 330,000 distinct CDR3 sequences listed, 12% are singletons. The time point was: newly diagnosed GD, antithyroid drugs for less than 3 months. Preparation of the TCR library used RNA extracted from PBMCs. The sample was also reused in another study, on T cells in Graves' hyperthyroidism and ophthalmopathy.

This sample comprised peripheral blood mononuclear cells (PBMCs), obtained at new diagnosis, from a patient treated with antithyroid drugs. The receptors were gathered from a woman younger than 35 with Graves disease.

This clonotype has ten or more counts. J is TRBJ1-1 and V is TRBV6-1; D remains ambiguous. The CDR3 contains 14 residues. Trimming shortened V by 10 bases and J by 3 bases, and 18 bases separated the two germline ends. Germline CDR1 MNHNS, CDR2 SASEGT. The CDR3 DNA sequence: TGTGCCACCACGGTAGTAGGGCCGGACACTGAAGCTTTCTTT. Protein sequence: CATTVVGPDTEAFF.

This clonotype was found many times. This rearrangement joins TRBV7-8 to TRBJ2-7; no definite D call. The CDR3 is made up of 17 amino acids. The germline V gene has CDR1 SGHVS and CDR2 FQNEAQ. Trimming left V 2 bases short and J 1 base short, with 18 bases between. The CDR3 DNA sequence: TGTGCCAGCAGCTTATTTGCATCGCCCATTCCATCCTACGAGCAGTACGTC. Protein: CASSLFASPIPSYEQYV.

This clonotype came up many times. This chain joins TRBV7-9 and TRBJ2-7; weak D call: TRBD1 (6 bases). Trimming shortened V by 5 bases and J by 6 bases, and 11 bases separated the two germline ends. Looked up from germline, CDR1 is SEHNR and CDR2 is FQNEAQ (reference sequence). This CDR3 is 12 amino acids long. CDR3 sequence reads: CASSPQGLEQYF. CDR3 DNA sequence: TGTGCCAGCAGCCCCCAGGGGCTCGAGCAGTACTTC.

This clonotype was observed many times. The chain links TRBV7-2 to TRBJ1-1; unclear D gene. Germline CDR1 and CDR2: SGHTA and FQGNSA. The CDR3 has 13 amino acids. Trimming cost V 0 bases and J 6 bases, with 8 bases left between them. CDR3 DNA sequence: TGTGCCAGCAGCTTAGCGCCCCGCCCTGAAGCTTTCTTT. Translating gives CASSLAPRPEAFF.

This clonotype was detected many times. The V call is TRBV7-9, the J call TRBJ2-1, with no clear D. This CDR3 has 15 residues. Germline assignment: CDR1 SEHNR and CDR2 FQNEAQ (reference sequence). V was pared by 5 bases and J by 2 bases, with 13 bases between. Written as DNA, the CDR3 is TGTGCCAGCAGCGAAACTTCAGCCCCCTACAATGAGCAGTTCTTC. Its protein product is CASSETSAPYNEQFF.

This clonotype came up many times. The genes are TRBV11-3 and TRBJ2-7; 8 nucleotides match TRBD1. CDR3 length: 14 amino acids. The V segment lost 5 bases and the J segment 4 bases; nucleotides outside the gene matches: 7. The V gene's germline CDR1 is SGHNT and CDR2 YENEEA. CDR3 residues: CASSGRDRLYEQYV. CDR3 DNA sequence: TGTGCCAGCAGCGGCCGGGACAGGCTTTACGAGCAGTACGTC.

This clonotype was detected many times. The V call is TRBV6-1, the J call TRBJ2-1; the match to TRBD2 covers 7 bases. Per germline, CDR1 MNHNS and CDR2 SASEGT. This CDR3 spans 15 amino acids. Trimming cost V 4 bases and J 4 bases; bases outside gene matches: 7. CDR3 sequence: CASSGLGGEYNEQFF. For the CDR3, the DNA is TGTGCCAGCAGTGGACTGGGGGGGGAGTACAATGAGCAGTTCTTC.

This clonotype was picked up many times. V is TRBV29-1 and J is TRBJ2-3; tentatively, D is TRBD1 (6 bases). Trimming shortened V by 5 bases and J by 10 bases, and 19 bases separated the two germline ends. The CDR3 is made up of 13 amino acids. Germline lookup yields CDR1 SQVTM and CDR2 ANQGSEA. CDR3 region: CSVPYGGGLAQYF. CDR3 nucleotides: TGCAGCGTTCCCTATGGGGGCGGCCTGGCGCAGTATTTT.

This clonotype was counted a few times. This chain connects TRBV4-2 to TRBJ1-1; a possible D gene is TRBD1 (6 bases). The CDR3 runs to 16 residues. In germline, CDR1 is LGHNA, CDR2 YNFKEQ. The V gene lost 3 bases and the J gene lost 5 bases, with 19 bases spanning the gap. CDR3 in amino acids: CASSHSGGRVGTEAFF. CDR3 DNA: TGTGCCAGCAGCCACTCGGGGGGCAGGGTGGGGACTGAAGCTTTCTTT.

Here the CDR3 reads CASSWDLPTDRYTGELFF. The CDR3 DNA is TGTGCCAGCAGCTGGGACCTACCCACAGACCGCTACACCGGGGAGCTGTTTTTT. The gene calls are TRBV7-9 and TRBJ2-2; either TRBD1 or TRBD2 may fit D (5 bases each). Trimming removed 4 bases from V and 3 bases from J, with 21 bases in between. Germline CDR1 is SEHNR and CDR2 is FQNEAQ (reference sequence). The CDR3 has 18 residues.

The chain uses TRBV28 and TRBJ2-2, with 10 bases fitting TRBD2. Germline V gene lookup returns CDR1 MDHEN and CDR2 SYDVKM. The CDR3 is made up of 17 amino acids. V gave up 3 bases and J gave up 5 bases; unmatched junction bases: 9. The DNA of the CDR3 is TGTGCCAGCAGTTTCCGCCCAGCGGGAGGGGAGACCGGGGAGCTGTTTTTT. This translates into CASSFRPAGGETGELFF. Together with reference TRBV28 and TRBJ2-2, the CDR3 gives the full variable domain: DVKVTQSSRYLVKRTGEKVFLECVQDMDHENMFWYRQDPGLGLRLIYFSYDVKMKEKGDIPEGYSVSREKKERFSLILESASTNQTSMYLCASSFRPAGGETGELFFGEGSRLTVL.

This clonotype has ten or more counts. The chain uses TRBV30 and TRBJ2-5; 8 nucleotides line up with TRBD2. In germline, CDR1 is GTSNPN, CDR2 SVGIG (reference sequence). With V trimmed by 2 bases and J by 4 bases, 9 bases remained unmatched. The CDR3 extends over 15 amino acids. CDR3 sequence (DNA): TGTGCCTGGAGTAGGGGGTCGGGGGGGCGAGAGACCCAGTACTTC. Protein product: CAWSRGSGGRETQYF.

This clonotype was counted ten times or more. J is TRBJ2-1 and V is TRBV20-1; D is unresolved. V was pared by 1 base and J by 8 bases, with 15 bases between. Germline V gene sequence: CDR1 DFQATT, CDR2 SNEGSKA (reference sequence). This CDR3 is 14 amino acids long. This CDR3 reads CSARGVSHGDEQFF. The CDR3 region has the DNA TGCAGTGCTAGAGGGGTATCCCATGGGGATGAGCAGTTCTTC.

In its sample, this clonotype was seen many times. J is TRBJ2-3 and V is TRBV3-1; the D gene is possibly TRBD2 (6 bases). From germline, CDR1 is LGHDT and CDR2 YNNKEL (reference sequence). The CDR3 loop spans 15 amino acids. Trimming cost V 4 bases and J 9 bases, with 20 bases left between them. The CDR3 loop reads CASSPRDLLGVTQYF. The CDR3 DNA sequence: TGTGCCAGCAGCCCGCGGGACTTGCTTGGTGTGACGCAGTATTTT.

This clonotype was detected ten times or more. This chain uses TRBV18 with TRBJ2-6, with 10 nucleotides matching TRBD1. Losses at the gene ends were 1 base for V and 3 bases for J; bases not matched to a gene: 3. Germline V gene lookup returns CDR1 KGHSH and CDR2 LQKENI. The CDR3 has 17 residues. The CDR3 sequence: CASSPRTGGSGANVLTF. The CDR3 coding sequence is TGTGCCAGCTCACCACGGACAGGGGGAAGTGGGGCCAACGTCCTGACTTTC.

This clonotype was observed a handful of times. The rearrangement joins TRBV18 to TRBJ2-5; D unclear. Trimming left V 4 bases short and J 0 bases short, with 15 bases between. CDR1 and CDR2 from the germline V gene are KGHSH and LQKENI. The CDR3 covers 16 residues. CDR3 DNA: TGTGCCAGCTCACGCACCCCATCCGGCTACCAAGAGACCCAGTACTTC. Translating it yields CASSRTPSGYQETQYF.

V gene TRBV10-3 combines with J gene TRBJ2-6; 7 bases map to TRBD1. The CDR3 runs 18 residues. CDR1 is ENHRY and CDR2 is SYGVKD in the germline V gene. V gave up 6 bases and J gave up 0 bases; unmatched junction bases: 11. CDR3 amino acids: CAIRDNPGQISGANVLTF. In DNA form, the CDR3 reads TGTGCCATCAGGGACAACCCGGGACAGATCTCTGGGGCCAACGTCCTGACTTTC.

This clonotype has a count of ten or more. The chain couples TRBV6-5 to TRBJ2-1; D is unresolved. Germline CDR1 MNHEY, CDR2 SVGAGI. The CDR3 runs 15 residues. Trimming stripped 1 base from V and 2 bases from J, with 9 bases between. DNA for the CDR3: TGTGCCAGCAGTTACTACGTTAGTCCCTACAATGAGCAGTTCTTC. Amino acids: CASSYYVSPYNEQFF.

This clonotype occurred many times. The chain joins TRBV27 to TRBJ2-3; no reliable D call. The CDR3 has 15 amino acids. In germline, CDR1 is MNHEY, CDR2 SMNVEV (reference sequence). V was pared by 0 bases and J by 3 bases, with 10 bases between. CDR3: CASSLSRGSTDTQYF. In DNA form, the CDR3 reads TGTGCCAGCAGTTTATCGAGAGGCTCTACAGATACGCAGTATTTT.

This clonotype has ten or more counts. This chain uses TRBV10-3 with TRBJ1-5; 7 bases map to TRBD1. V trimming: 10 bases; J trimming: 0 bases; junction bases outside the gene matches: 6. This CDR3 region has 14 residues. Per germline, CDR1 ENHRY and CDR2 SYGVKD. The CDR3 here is CAKGTDSSNQPQHF. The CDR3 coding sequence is TGTGCCAAAGGGACAGACTCTAGCAATCAGCCCCAGCATTTT.

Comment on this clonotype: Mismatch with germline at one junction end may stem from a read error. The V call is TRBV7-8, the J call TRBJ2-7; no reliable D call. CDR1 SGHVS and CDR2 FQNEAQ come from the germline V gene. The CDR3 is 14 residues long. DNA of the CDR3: TGTGCCAGCAGCCTTTTCGTCATATCCTACGGGCAGTACTTC. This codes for CASSLFVISYGQYF.

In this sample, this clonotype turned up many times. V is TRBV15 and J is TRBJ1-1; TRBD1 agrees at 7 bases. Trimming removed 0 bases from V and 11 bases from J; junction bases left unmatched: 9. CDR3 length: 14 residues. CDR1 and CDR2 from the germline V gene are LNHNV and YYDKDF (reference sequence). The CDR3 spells CATSRDRRQGEAFF. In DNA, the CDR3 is TGTGCCACCAGCAGAGATCGTAGACAGGGTGAGGCTTTCTTT.

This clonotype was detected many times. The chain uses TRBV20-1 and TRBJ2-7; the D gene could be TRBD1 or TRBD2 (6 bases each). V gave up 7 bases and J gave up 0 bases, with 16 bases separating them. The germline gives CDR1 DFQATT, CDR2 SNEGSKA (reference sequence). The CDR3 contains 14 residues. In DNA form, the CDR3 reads TGCAGTGTAGGGGGGCTGCGATACTCCTACGAGCAGTACTTC. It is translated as CSVGGLRYSYEQYF.

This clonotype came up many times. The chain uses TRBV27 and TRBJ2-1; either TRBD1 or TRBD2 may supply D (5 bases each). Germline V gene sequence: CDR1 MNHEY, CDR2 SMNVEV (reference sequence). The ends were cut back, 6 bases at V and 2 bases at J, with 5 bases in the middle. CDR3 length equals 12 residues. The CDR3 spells CASRGAYNEQFF. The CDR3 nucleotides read TGTGCCAGCAGGGGGGCCTACAATGAGCAGTTCTTC.

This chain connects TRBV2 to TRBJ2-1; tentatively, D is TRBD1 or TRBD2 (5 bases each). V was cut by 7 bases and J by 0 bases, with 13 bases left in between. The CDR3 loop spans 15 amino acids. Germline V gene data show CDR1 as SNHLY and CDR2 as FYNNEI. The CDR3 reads CASTGRTSSYNEQFF. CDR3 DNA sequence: TGTGCCAGCACGGGGCGGACGAGCTCCTACAATGAGCAGTTCTTC.